This record looks at one T cell receptor beta chain sequence and its context. This sample was taken from a study of blood T cell repertoires in COVID-19. On the study more broadly: Both acute and convalescent COVID-19 samples were obtained from the United States, Italy and Spain. PBMCs, B-cell-depleted T cells, or T cells provided the cDNA or gDNA that made up the material.

CDR3 length: 13 residues. Trimming cost V 2 bases and J 0 bases, with 3 bases left between them. The germline V gene has CDR1 SNHLY and CDR2 FYNNEI. Authors' data handling: Amplified reference gene primers provided the basis for estimating nucleated cell counts. TCRdb's copy holds only in-frame clones and misses some; the assay was immunoSEQ multiplex PCR. Clone size and the V and J calls come from that table; the DNA yielded D and trimming. The sample lists about 200,000 clones; more than 70% were seen once. This TCR derives from a man between 18 and 29 years old with active or convalescent COVID-19. The sequenced material came from peripheral blood. The chain is built from TRBV2 and TRBJ2-3, with D unclear. The DNA of the CDR3 is TGTGCCAGCAGTGAATCTAGCACAGATACGCAGTATTTT. Translated: CASSESSTDTQYF. The whole variable domain, remainder taken from reference TRBV2 and TRBJ2-3, is EPEVTQTPSHQVTQMGQEVILRCVPISNHLYFYWYRQILGQKVEFLVSFYNNEISEKSEIFDDQFSVERPDGSNFTLKIRSTKLEDSAMYFCASSESSTDTQYFGPGTRLTVL.